The table lists the clone carrying this TCR beta chain with a count of one. This specimen belongs to a study of cytomegalovirus exposure and HLA in healthy donors. Method: immunoSEQ multiplex PCR; TCRdb's copy keeps in-frame clones and lacks some. The sample has some 69,000 clones; over 90% are singletons. The germline V gene has CDR1 MGHRA and CDR2 YSYEKL. The CDR3 has 15 amino acids. With 2 bases removed from V and 3 bases from J, the gap between germline ends came to 11 bases. Specimen: PBMCs. The chain is built from TRBV4-1 and TRBJ1-5; possibly TRBD1 for D (5 bases). The sequence came from a woman under 30 in good health and CMV-seropositive. CDR3 DNA: TGCGCCAGCAGCCAAACAACAGGTGACAATCAGCCCCAGCATTTT. Translating it yields CASSQTTGDNQPQHF.